This T cell receptor (beta chain) was profiled in a study of CD8 T cells in Susac syndrome. Study results and caveats: The study conceded that its TCR sequencing and HLA analysis involved relatively few individuals.

CDR1 and CDR2 from the germline V gene are DFQATT and SNEGSKA (reference sequence). There are 15 residues in the CDR3. V gave up 6 bases and J gave up 3 bases, with 18 bases separating them. In regard to this clonotype: The target antigen is unknown.

A quantity of roughly 0.5 to 1 ug RNA underwent reverse transcription using random hexamers. Amplification of TCR beta CDR3 across 54 Vbeta and 13 Jbeta was performed with immunoSEQ multiplex PCR. TCRdb redid the calling of the immunoSEQ multiplex PCR reads with MiXCR, one entry per CDR3 protein. The data show 160,000 or so distinct CDR3 sequences, about 90% seen once. Healthy donors served as the controls. They were matched for age and sex. Purification of the CD8+ and CD4+ T cells relied on negative isolation, and TEMRA cells underwent FACS enrichment. The chain couples TRBV20-1 to TRBJ1-5, with D perhaps TRBD1 (6 bases). The clonotype comes from a human donor in good health. Sequencing used CD4+ T cells from PBMCs. The CDR3 coding sequence is TGCAGTGCCATTAGGCGGGACATTGACAATCAGCCCCAGCATTTT. This gives the protein CSAIRRDIDNQPQHF.